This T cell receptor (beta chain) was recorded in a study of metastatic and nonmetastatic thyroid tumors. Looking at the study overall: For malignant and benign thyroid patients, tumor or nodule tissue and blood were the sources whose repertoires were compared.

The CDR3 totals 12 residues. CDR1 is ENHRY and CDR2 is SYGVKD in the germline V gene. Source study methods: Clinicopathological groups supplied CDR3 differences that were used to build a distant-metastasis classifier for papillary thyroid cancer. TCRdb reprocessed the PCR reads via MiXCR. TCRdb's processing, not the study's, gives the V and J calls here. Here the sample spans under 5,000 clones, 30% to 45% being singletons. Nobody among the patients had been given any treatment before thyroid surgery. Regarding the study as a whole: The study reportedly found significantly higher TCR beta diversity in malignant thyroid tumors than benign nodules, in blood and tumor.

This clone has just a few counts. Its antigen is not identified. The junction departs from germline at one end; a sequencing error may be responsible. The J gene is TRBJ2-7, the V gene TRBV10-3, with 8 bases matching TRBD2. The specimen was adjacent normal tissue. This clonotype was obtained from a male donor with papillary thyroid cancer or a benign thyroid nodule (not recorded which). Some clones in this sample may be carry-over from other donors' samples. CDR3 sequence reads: CAIRGLVGERYF. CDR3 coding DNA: TGTGCCATCAGGGGACTAGTAGGGGAGCGGTACTTC.